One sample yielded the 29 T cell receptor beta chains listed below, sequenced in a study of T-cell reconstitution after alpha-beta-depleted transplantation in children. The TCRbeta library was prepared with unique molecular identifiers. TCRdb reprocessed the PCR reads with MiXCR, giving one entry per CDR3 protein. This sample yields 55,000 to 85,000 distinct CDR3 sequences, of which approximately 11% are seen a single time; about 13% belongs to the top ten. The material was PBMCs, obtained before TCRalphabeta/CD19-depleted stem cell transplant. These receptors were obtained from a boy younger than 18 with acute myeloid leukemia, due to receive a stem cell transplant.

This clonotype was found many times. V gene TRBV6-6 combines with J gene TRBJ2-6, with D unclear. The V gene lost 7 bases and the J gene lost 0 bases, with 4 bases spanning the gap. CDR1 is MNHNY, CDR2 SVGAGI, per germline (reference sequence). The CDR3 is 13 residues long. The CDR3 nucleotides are TGTGCCAGCAAGCCCTCTGGGGCCAACGTCCTGACTTTC. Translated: CASKPSGANVLTF.

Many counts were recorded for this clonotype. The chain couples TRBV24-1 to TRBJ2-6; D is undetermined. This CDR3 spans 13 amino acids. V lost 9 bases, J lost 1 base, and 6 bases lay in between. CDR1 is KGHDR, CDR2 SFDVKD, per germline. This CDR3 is CATSRSGANVLTF. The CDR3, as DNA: TGTGCCACCTCCCGATCTGGGGCCAACGTCCTGACTTTC.

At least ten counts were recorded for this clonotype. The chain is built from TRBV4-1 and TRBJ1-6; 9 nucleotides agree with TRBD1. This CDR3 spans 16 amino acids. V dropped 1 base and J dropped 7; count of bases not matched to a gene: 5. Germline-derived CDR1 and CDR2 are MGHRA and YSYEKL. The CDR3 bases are TGCGCCAGCAGCCAAGGGCTCGGACAGGGGAATTCACCCCTCCACTTT. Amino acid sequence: CASSQGLGQGNSPLHF.

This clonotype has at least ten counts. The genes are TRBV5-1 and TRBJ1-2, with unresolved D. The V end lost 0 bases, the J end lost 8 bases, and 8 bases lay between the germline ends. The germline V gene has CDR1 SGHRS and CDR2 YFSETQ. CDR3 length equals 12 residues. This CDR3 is CASSLEGFGYTF. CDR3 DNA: TGCGCCAGCAGCTTGGAGGGTTTCGGCTACACCTTC.

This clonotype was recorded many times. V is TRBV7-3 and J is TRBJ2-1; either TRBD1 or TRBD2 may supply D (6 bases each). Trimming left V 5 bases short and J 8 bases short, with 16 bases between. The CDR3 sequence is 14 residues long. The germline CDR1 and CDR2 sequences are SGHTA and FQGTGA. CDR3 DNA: TGTGCCAGCAGCCCCTCGTTCGGGGGCGATGAGCAGTTCTTC. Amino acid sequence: CASSPSFGGDEQFF. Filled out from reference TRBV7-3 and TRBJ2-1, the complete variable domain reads GAGVSQTPSNKVTEKGKYVELRCDPISGHTALYWYRQSLGQGPEFLIYFQGTGAADDSGLPNDRFFAVRPEGSVSTLKIQRTERGDSAVYLCASSPSFGGDEQFFGPGTRLTVL.

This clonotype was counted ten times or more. The CDR3, as DNA: TGTGCCAGCAGTCCCATAGCGGGAGTGGTCTACGAGCAGTACTTC. Amino acid sequence: CASSPIAGVVYEQYF. The chain combines TRBV12-3 or TRBV12-4 with TRBJ2-7, with 9 bases fitting TRBD2. The CDR3 totals 15 residues. J was trimmed by 3 bases and V by 5 bases; bases with no gene match: 8.

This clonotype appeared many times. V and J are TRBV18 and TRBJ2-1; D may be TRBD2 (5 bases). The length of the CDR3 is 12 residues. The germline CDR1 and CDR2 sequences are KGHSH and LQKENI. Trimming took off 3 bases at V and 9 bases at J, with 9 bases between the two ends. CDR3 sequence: CASSPASIEQFF. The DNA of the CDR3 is TGTGCCAGCTCACCGGCTAGCATTGAGCAGTTCTTC.

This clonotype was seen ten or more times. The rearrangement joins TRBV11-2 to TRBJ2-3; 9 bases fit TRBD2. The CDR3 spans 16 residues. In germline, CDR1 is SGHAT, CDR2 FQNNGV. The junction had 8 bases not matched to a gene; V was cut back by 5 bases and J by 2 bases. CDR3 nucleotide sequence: TGTGCCAGCAGCCCAGCCCTAGCGGGGTTCACAGATACGCAGTATTTT. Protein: CASSPALAGFTDTQYF.

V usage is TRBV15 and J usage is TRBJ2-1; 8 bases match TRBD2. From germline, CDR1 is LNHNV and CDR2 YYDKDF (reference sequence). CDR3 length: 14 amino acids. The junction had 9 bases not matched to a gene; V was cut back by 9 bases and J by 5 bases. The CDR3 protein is CATRSSGYNNEQFF. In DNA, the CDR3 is TGTGCCACTAGATCTAGCGGGTATAACAATGAGCAGTTCTTC. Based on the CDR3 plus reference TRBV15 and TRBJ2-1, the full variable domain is DAMVIQNPRYQVTQFGKPVTLSCSQTLNHNVMYWYQQKSSQAPKLLFHYYDKDFNNEADTPDNFQSRRPNTSFCFLDIRSPGLGDTAMYLCATRSSGYNNEQFFGPGTRLTVL.

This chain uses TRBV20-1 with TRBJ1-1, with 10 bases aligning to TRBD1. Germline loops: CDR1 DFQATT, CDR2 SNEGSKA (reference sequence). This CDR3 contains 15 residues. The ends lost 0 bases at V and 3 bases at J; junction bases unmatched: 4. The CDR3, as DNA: TGCAGTGCTAGAGATGGGGACAGGGGAGACACTGAAGCTTTCTTT. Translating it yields CSARDGDRGDTEAFF.

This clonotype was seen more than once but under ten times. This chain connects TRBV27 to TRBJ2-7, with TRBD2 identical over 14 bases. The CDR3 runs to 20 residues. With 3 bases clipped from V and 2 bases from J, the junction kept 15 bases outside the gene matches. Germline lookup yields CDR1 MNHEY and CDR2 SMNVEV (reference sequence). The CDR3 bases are TGTGCCAGCAGTTTCGCGACCGGACTAGCGGGAGGACTCTCTCCCTACGAGCAGTACTTC. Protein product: CASSFATGLAGGLSPYEQYF.

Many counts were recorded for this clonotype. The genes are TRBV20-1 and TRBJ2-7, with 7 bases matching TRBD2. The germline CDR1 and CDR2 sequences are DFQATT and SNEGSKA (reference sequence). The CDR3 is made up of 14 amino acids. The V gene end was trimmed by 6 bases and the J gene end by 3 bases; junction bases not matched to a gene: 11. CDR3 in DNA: TGCAGTGCCGTGGGGGGAGGGGCCCTCTACGAGCAGTACGTC. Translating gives CSAVGGGALYEQYV.

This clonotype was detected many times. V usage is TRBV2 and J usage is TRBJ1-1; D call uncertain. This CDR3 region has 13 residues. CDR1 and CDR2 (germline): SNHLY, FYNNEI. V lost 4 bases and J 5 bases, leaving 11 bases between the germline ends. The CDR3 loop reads CASSVAVGTEAFF. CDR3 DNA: TGTGCCAGCAGTGTCGCTGTAGGGACTGAAGCTTTCTTT.

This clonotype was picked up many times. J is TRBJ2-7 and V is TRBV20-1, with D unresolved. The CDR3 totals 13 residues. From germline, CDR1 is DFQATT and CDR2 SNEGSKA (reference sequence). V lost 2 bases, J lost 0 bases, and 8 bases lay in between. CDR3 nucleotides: TGCAGTGCTAGATCGGGCAGCTCCTACGAGCAGTACGTC. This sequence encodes CSARSGSSYEQYV.

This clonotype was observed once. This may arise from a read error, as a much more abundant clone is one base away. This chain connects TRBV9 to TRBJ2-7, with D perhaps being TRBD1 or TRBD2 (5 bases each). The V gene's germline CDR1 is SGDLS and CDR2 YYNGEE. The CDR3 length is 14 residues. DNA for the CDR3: TGTGCCAGCGGCGTCGACGGGGCGGTTTCCGAGCAGTACTTC. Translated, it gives CASGVDGAVSEQYF.

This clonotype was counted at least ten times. CDR3 DNA sequence: TGTGCCAGCAGTTACAGGGGACTAAGGACCGGGGAGCTGTTTTTT. Encoded protein: CASSYRGLRTGELFF. V gene TRBV6-5 combines with J gene TRBJ2-2, with 7 bases fitting TRBD2. In germline, CDR1 is MNHEY, CDR2 SVGAGI. CDR3 length: 15 residues. V lost 2 bases and J lost 5; bases outside the gene matches: 5.

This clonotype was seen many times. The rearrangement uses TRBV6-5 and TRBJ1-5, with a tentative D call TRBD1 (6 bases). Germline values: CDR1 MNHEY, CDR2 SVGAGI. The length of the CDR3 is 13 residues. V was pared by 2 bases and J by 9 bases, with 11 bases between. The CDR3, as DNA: TGTGCCAGCAGTTACGGATCGACAGGGCCCCAGCATTTT. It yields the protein CASSYGSTGPQHF.

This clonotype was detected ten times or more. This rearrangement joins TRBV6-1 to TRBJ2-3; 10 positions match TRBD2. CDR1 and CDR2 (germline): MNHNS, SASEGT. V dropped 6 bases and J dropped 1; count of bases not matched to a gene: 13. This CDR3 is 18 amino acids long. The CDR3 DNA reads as TGTGCCAGCAGCCCTGAGGTAGCGGGAGGTCGGGGCACAGATACGCAGTATTTT. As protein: CASSPEVAGGRGTDTQYF.

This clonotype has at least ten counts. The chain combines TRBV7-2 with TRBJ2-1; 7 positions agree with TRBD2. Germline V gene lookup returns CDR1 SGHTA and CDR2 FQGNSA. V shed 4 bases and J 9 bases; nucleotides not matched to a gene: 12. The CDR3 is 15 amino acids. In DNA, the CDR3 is TGTGCCAGCAGCTCCGATGGGGGGAGGGCGGGTGAGCAGTTCTTC. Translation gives CASSSDGGRAGEQFF. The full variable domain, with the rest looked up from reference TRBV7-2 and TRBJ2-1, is GAGVSQSPSNKVTEKGKDVELRCDPISGHTALYWYRQSLGQGLEFLIYFQGNSAPDKSGLPSDRFSAERTGGSVSTLTIQRTQQEDSAVYLCASSSDGGRAGEQFFGPGTRLTVL.

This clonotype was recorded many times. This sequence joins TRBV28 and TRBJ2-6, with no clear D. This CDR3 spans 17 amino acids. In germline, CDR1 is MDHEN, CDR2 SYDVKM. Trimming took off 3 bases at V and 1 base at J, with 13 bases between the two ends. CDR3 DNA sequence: TGTGCCAGCAGTTTTTTTACCCGTACTTCTGGGGCCAACGTCCTGACTTTC. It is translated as CASSFFTRTSGANVLTF.

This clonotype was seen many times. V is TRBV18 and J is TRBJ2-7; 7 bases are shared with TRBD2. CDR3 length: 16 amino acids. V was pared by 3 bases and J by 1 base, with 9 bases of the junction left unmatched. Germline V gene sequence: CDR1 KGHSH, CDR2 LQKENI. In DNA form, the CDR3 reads TGTGCCAGCTCACCGGGGCTGGGCGGGGGATCCTACGAGCAGTACTTC. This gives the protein CASSPGLGGGSYEQYF.

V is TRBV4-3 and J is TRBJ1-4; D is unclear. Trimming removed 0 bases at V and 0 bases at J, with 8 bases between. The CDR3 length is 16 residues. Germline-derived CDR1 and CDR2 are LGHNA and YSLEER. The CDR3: CASSQEHRTTNEKLFF. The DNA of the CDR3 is TGCGCCAGCAGCCAAGAACACAGAACAACTAATGAAAAACTGTTTTTT.

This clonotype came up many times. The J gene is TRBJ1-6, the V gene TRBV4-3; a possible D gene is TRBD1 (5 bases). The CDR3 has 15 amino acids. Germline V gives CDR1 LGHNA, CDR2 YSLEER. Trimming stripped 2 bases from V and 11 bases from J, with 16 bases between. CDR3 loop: CASSQTGTPGAPLHF. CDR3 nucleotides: TGCGCCAGCAGCCAAACCGGGACCCCAGGAGCACCCCTCCACTTT.

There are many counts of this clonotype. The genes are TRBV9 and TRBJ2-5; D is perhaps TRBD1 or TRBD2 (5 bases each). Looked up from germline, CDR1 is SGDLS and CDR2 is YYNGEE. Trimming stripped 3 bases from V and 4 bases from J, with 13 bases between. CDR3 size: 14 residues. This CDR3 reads CASSAGTIGETQYF. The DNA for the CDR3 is TGTGCCAGCAGCGCCGGGACGATTGGAGAGACCCAGTACTTC. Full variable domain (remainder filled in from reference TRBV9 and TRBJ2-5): DSGVTQTPKHLITATGQRVTLRCSPRSGDLSVYWYQQSLDQGLQFLIQYYNGEERAKGNILERFSAQQFPDLHSELNLSSLELGDSALYFCASSAGTIGETQYFGPGTRLLVL.

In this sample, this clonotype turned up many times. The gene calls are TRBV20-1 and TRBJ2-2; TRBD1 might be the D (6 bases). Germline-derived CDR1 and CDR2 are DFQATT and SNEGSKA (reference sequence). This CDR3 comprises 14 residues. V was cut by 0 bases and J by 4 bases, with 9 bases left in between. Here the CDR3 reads CSARETGITGELFF. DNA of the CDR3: TGCAGTGCTAGAGAAACAGGGATCACCGGGGAGCTGTTTTTT.

The CDR3 sequence is CASSIPTGMNTEAFF. CDR3 sequence (DNA): TGTGCCAGCAGCATACCGACAGGGATGAACACTGAAGCTTTCTTT. The chain combines TRBV7-9 with TRBJ1-1, with 7 bases matching TRBD1. V shed 5 bases, J shed 0 bases, and the junction held 6 bases outside the gene matches. From germline, CDR1 is SEHNR and CDR2 FQNEAQ (reference sequence). The CDR3 loop spans 15 amino acids.

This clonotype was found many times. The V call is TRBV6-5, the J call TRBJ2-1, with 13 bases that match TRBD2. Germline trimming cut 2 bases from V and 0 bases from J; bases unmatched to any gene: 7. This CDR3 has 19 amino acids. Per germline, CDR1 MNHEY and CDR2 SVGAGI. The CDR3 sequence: CASSYLDWTSGSSYNEQFF. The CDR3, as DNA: TGTGCCAGCAGTTACCTGGACTGGACTAGCGGGAGCTCCTACAATGAGCAGTTCTTC.

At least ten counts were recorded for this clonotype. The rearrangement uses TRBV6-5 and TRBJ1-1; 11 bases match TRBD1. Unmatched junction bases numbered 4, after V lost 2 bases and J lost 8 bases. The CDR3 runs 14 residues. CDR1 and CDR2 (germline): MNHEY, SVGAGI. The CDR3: CASSYLGQGAEAFF. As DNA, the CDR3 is TGTGCCAGCAGTTACCTAGGACAGGGGGCGGAAGCTTTCTTT.

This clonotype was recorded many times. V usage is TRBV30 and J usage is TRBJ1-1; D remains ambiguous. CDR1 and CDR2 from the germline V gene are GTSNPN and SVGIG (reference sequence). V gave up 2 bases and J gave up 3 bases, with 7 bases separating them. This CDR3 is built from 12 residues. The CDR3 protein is CAWSTRDTEAFF. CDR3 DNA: TGTGCCTGGAGTACTAGGGACACTGAAGCTTTCTTT.